This TCR beta chain was profiled in a study of CD8 T cells in ankylosing spondylitis. Study observations and caveats: Clones tied to disease were said to be significantly enriched in matched ankylosing spondylitis synovial fluid.

This clonotype showed up many times. As yet, its antigen is unknown. Scientists made TCR beta libraries using quantitative 5'-RACE with molecular barcodes. Via MiXCR, TCRdb re-called the 5' RACE reads, giving one row per CDR3 protein. The table lists about 240,000 distinct CDR3 sequences, roughly 8.6% of them singletons. CDR3 size: 13 residues. The germline gives CDR1 DFQATT, CDR2 SNEGSKA (reference sequence). V was trimmed by 6 bases and J by 1 base, leaving 10 bases between them. Material for sequencing was blood, either unsorted or a sorted T cell fraction (not recorded which). The source of this sequence is a male donor with ankylosing spondylitis or in good health (not recorded which). This chain links TRBV20-1 with TRBJ2-1, with D perhaps matching TRBD1 (6 bases). This CDR3 is CSADRNSYNEQFF. In DNA form, the CDR3 reads TGCAGTGCGGACAGAAATTCCTACAATGAGCAGTTCTTC.